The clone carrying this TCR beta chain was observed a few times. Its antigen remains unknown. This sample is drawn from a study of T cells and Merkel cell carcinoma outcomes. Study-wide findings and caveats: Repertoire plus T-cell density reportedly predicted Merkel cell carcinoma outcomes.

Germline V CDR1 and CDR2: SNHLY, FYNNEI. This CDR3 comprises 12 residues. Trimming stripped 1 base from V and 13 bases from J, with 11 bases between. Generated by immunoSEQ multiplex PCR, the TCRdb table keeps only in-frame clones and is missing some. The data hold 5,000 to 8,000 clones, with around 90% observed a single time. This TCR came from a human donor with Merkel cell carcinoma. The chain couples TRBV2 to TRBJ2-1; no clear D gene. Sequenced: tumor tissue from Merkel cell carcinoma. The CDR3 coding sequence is TGTGCCAGCAGTGAAGAAGTCTCGTCTCAGTTCTTC. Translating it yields CASSEEVSSQFF.